This T cell receptor (beta chain) comes out of a study of T cells in Graves' hyperthyroidism and ophthalmopathy. Overall study findings and caveats: Onset of ophthalmopathy came a median approximately 6 months after the model predicted it.

The sample of blood was obtained at first hyperthyroidism diagnosis (before any ophthalmopathy symptoms). Authors of the study amplified TCR beta CDR3 regions from RNA transcripts. The study used the HTBI primer set for a first-round RT-PCR of the TCR CDR3. TCRdb called the multiplex PCR reads again in MiXCR, with one record for every CDR3 protein. Seen here are over 200,000 distinct CDR3 sequences, about 14% observed once, and the top ten hold 13%. This clonotype was picked up many times. The antigen remains undetermined. Germline V gene sequence: CDR1 SNHLY, CDR2 FYNNEI. CDR3 length: 15 residues. Germline trimming cut 6 bases from V and 0 bases from J; bases unmatched to any gene: 0.

The sample was blood. This chain uses TRBV2 with TRBJ2-6; 9 bases agree with TRBD1. The source is a woman aged 40 to 50 with Graves' hyperthyroidism that later progressed to Graves' ophthalmopathy. This CDR3 reads CASRGQGSGANVLTF. Here the CDR3 DNA reads TGTGCCAGCAGGGGACAGGGCTCTGGGGCCAACGTCCTGACTTTC.